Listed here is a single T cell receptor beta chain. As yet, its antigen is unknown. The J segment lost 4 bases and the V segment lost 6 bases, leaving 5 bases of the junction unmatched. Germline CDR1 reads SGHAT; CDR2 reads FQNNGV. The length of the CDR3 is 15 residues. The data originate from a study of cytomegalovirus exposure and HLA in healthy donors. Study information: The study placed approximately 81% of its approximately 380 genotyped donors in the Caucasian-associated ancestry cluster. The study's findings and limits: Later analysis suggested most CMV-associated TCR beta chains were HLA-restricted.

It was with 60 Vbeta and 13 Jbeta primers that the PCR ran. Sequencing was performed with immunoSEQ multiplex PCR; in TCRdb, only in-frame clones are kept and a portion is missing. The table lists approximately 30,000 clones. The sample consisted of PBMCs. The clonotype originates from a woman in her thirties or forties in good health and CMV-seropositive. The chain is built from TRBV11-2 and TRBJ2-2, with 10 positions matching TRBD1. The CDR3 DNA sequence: TGTGCCAGCAGTCGACAGGGGGCCATCACCGGGGAGCTGTTTTTT. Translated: CASSRQGAITGELFF.